This entry concerns a single TCR beta chain. The table came from immunoSEQ multiplex PCR; TCRdb's copy has only in-frame clones and leaves some out. The table shows 2,000 to 2,500 clones, with approximately 79% occurring only once. This record comes from a study of tumor T cells in aggressive B-cell lymphoma. This CDR3 region has 14 residues. V lost 3 bases and J lost 2, with 13 bases in between. CDR1 is GTSNPN and CDR2 is SVGIG in the germline V gene (reference sequence). The receptor was derived from an adult with diffuse large B cell lymphoma. The specimen was tumor tissue. This chain joins TRBV30 and TRBJ2-5; tentative D call: TRBD2 (6 bases). Here the CDR3 reads CAWRNSGTQETQYF. The CDR3 DNA reads as TGTGCCTGGAGAAATAGCGGAACACAAGAGACCCAGTACTTC.